The text below deals with one TCR beta chain. As yet, its antigen is unknown. The length of the CDR3 is 14 residues. Trimming stripped 4 bases from V and 5 bases from J, with 15 bases between. The V gene's germline CDR1 is MNHEY and CDR2 SVGEGT. Sample-barcoded 5' priming and a J-beta primer mix drove a second PCR of about 6 to 12 cycles. Each sample provided no less than 2.5 million CDR3-containing paired-end reads. TCRdb recomputed calls from the 5' RACE reads with MiXCR, one row per CDR3 protein. In the table there are about 570,000 distinct CDR3 sequences, 25% to 30% of which are singletons. These data come from a study of blood T cells in healthy people across ages. Study findings and constraints: Investigators viewed diversity estimates from one million T cells as underestimates, the study reported.

The genes are TRBV6-2 or TRBV6-3 and TRBJ2-7; D call uncertain. This sequence was found in a woman in her seventies in good health. Sequenced material: blood. The CDR3 spells CASSSQYSSHEQYF. As DNA, the CDR3 is TGTGCCAGCAGTTCGCAATATAGTTCCCACGAGCAGTACTTC.